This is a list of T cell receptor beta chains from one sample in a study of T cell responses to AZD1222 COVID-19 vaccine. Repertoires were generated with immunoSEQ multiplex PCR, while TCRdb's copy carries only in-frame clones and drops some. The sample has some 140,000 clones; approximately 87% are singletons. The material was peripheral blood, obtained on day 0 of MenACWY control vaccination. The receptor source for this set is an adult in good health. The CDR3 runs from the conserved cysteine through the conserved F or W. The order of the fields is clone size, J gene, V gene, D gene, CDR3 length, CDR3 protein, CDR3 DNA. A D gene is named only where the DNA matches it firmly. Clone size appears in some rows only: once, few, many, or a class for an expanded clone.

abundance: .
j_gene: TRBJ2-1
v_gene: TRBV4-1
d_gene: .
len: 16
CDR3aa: CASRKASTGRYNEQFF
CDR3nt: TGCGCCAGCAGAAAAGCATCAACAGGTCGGTACAATGAGCAGTTCTTC

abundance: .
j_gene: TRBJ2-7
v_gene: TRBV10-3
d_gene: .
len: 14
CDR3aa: CAISVTQGSYEQYF
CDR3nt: TGTGCCATCAGTGTGACGCAGGGCTCCTACGAGCAGTACTTC

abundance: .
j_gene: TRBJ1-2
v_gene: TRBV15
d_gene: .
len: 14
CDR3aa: CATSRPDGGGARTF
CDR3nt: TGTGCCACCAGCAGACCTGACGGTGGGGGGGCGCGGACCTTC

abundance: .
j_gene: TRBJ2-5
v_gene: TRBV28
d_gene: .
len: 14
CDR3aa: CASSPKTGRETQYF
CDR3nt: TGTGCCAGCAGTCCGAAGACAGGGAGGGAGACCCAGTACTTC

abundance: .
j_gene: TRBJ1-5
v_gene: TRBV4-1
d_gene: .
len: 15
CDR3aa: CASSQSPRGLQPQHF
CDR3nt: TGCGCCAGCAGCCAAAGCCCCCGGGGGCTGCAGCCCCAGCATTTT

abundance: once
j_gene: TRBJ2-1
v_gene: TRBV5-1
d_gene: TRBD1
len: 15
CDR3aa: CASSPLWTGAHEQFF
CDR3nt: TGCGCCAGCAGCCCCTTATGGACAGGGGCCCATGAGCAGTTCTTC

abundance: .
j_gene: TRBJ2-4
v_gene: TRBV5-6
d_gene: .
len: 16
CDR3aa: CASSSLDGLAKNIQYF
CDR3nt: TGTGCCAGCAGCTCCCTCGACGGGCTGGCCAAAAACATTCAGTACTTC

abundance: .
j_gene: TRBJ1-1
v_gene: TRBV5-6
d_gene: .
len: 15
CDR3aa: CASSPYDRANTEAFF
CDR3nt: TGTGCCAGCAGCCCCTATGACCGGGCGAACACTGAAGCTTTCTTT

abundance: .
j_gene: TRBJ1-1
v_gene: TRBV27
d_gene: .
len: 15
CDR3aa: CASSRRTQARTEAFF
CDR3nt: TGTGCCAGCAGTCGACGGACCCAAGCCCGCACTGAAGCTTTCTTT

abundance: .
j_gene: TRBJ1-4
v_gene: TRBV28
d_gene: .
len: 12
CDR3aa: CASRASGEKLFF
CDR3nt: TGTGCCAGCAGGGCGTCGGGGGAAAAACTGTTTTTT

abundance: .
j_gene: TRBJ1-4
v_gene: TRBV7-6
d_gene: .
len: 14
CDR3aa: CASSQNSGGEKLFF
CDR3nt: TGTGCCAGCAGCCAAAACTCGGGTGGCGAAAAACTGTTTTTT

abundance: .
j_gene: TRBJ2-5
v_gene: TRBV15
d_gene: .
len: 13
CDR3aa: CATSRGVQETQYF
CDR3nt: TGTGCCACCAGCAGGGGCGTGCAAGAGACCCAGTACTTC

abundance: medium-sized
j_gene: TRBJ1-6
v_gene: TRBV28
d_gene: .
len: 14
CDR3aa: CASSLPRSHSPLHF
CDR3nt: TGTGCCAGCAGTTTACCCAGGTCGCATTCACCCCTCCACTTT

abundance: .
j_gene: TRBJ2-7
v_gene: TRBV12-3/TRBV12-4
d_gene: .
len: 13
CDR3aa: CASSYQERYEQYF
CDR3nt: TGTGCCAGCAGTTACCAGGAGAGGTACGAGCAGTACTTC

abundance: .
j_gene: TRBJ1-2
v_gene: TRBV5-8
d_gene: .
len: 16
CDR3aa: CASSRSVGTANYGYTF
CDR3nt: TGTGCCAGCAGCAGGTCTGTTGGGACTGCGAACTATGGCTACACCTTC

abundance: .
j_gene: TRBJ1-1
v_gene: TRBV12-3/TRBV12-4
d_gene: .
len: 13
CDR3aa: CASSFQGQTEAFF
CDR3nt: TGTGCCAGCAGTTTCCAGGGTCAGACTGAAGCTTTCTTT

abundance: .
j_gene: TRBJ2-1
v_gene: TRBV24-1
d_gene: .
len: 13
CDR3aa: CATRGGTYNEQFF
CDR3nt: TGTGCCACGAGGGGGGGGACCTACAATGAGCAGTTCTTC

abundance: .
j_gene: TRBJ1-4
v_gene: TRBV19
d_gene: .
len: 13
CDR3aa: CATQRVTNEKLFF
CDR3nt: TGTGCCACCCAAAGGGTAACTAATGAAAAACTGTTTTTT

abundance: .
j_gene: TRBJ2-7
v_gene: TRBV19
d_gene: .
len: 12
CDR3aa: CASSLLSGEQYF
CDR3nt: TGTGCCAGTAGTCTCCTCTCGGGGGAGCAGTACTTC

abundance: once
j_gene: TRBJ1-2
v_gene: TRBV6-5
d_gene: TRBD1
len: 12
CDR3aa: CASRGQSYGYTF
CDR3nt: TGTGCCAGCAGGGGACAGAGCTATGGCTACACCTTC

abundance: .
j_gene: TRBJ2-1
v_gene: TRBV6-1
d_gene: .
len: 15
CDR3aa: CASSDRGTIYNEQFF
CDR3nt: TGTGCCAGCAGTGATAGGGGGACAATCTACAATGAGCAGTTCTTC

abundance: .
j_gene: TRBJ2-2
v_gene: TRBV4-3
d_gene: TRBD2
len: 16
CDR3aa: CASSRNLAGGAGELFF
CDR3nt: TGCGCCAGCAGCCGGAACCTAGCGGGAGGGGCCGGGGAGCTGTTTTTT

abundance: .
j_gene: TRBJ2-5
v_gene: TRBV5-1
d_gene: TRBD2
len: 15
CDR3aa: CASHPFSGGGETQYF
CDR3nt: TGCGCCAGTCACCCGTTTAGCGGGGGAGGAGAGACCCAGTACTTC

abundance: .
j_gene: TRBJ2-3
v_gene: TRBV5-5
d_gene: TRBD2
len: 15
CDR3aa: CASSLGSGVTDTQYF
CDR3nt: TGTGCCAGCAGCTTGGGTAGCGGGGTCACAGATACGCAGTATTTT

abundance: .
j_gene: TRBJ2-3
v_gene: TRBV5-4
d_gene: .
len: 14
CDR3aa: CALGGGSGVDTQYF
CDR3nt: TGTGCCCTTGGAGGGGGCTCCGGGGTAGATACGCAGTATTTT

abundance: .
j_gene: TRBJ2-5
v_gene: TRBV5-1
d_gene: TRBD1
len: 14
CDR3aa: CASSLGQGRETQYF
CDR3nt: TGCGCCAGCAGCCTGGGACAGGGTAGAGAGACCCAGTACTTC

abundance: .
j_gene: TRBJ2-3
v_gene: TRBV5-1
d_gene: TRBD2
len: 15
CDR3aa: CASSFGTSGSDTQYF
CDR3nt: TGCGCCAGCAGCTTTGGGACTAGCGGGTCAGATACGCAGTATTTT

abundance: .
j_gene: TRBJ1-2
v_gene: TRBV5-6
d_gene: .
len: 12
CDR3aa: CASSPGRVGYTF
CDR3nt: TGTGCCAGCAGTCCCGGCAGGGTCGGCTACACCTTC

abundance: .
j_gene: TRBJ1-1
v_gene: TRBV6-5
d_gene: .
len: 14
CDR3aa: CATAVSRRNTEAFF
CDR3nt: TGTGCCACTGCCGTCTCCCGCCGGAACACTGAAGCTTTCTTT

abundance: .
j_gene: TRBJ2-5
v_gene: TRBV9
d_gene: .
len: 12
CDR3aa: CASSTLSETQYF
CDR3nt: TGTGCCAGCAGCACCCTCAGTGAGACCCAGTACTTC

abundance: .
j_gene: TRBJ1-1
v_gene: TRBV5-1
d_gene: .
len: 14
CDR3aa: CASSLEGGLTEAFF
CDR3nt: TGCGCCAGCAGCTTGGAAGGGGGGTTGACTGAAGCTTTCTTT

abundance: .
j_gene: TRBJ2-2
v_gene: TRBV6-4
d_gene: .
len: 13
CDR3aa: CASSLLGTGELFF
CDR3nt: TGTGCCAGCAGCCTCCTTGGTACCGGGGAGCTGTTTTTT

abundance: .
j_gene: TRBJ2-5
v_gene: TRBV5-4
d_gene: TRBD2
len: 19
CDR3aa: CASSPRTTGTGEGWETQYF
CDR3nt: TGTGCCAGCAGCCCACGAACAACCGGGACTGGGGAGGGTTGGGAGACCCAGTACTTC

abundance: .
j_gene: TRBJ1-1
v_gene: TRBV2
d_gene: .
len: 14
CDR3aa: CASSPVRVNTEAFF
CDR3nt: TGTGCCAGCAGTCCAGTCCGGGTGAACACTGAAGCTTTCTTT

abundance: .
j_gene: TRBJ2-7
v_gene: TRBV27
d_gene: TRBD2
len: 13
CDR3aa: CAKGSGRDYEQYF
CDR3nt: TGTGCCAAGGGTAGCGGGAGAGACTACGAGCAGTACTTC

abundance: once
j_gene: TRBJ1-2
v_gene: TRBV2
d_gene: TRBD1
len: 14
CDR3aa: CASSGDRANYGYTF
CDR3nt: TGTGCCAGCAGTGGGGACAGAGCTAACTATGGCTACACCTTC

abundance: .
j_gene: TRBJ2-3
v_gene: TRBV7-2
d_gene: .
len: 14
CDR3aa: CASSSQAPPDTQYF
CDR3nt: TGTGCCAGCAGCTCCCAGGCACCTCCGGATACGCAGTATTTT

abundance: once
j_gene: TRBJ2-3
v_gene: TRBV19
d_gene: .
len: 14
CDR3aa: CASGIGSLTDTQYF
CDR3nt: TGTGCCAGCGGGATAGGATCCCTTACAGATACGCAGTATTTT

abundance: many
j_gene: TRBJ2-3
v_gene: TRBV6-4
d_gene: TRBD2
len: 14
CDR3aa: CASSDGLATDTQYF
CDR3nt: TGTGCCAGCAGTGACGGACTAGCCACAGATACGCAGTATTTT

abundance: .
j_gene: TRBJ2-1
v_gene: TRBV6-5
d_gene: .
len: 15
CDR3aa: CASSFFGQSYNEQFF
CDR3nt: TGTGCCAGCAGTTTTTTCGGTCAGTCCTACAATGAGCAGTTCTTC